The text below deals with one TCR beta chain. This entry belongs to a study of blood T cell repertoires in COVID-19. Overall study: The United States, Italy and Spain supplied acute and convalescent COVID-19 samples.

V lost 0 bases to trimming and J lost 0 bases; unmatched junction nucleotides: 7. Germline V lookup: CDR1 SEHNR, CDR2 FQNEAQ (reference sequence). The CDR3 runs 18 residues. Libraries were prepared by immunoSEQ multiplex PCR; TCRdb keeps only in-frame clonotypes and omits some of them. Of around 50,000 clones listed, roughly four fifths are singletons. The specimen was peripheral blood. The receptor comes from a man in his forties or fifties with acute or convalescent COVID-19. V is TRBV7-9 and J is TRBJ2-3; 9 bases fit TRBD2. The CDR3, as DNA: TGTGCCAGCAGCTTAGCGACTAGCGGTACCTTTAGCACAGATACGCAGTATTTT. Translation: CASSLATSGTFSTDTQYF.